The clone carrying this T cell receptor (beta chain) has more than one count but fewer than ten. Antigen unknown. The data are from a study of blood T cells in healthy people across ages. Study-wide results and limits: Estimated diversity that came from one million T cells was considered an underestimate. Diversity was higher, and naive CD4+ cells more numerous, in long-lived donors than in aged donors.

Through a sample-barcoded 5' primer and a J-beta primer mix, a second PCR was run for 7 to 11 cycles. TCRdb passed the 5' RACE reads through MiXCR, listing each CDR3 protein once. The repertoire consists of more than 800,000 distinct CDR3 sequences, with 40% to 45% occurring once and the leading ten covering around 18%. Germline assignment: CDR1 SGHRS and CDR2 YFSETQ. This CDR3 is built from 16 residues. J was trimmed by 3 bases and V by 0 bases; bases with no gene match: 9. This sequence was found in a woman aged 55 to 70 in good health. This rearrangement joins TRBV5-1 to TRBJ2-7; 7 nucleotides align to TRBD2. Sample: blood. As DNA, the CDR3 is TGCGCCAGCAGCTTGGTAATGACTAGCAGACTCTACGAGCAGTACTTC. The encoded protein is CASSLVMTSRLYEQYF.